This T cell receptor (beta chain) was captured by sequencing in a study of blood T cell repertoires in COVID-19. Study details: PBMCs, B-cell-depleted T cells, or T cells provided the cDNA or gDNA that made up the material.

The germline V and J ends were trimmed by 3 bases and 5 bases, with 17 bases remaining between them. The CDR3 covers 15 residues. Germline V gene data show CDR1 as SGHNT and CDR2 as YYREEE (reference sequence). Clones were read by immunoSEQ multiplex PCR, and TCRdb kept only the in-frame ones, dropping some. Of about 400,000 clones in the sample, roughly 90% were seen once. Categorization into cohorts depended on clinical history that participants reported. The chain combines TRBV5-4 with TRBJ2-5; weak D call: TRBD2 (8 bases). The sequence derives from a woman in her thirties or forties with acute COVID-19. Sequencing was carried out using PBMCs or T cells enriched from blood (not recorded which). CDR3 sequence: CASSYGGARGETQYF. In DNA form, the CDR3 reads TGTGCCAGCAGCTACGGGGGGGCCAGGGGGGAGACCCAGTACTTC. Together with reference TRBV5-4 and TRBJ2-5, the CDR3 gives the full variable domain: ETGVTQSPTHLIKTRGQQVTLRCSSQSGHNTVSWYQQALGQGPQFIFQYYREEENGRGNFPPRFSGLQFPNYSSELNVNALELDDSALYLCASSYGGARGETQYFGPGTRLLVL.